This TCR beta chain was documented in a study of memory CD4+ T cells and cytomegalovirus serostatus. Single viable CD3+CD4+CD8-CD45RO+ cells were sorted as the memory CD4+ T cells. CDR1 and CDR2 from the germline V gene are GTSNPN and SVGIG (reference sequence). This CDR3 spans 13 amino acids. V was shortened by 0 bases and J by 13 bases, with 18 bases between the two germline ends. Method: immunoSEQ multiplex PCR; TCRdb's copy keeps in-frame clones and lacks some. The sample holds approximately 88,000 clones; 80% are singletons and the top ten take approximately 4%. The gene calls are TRBV30 and TRBJ1-2; D is perhaps TRBD1 (6 bases). This receptor was identified in an adult in good health and CMV-seropositive. The sample taken for sequencing was memory CD4+ T cells from blood. The CDR3 sequence: CAWSVNRDEACTF. The CDR3 DNA follows: TGTGCCTGGAGTGTGAACAGGGACGAAGCTTGCACCTTC.